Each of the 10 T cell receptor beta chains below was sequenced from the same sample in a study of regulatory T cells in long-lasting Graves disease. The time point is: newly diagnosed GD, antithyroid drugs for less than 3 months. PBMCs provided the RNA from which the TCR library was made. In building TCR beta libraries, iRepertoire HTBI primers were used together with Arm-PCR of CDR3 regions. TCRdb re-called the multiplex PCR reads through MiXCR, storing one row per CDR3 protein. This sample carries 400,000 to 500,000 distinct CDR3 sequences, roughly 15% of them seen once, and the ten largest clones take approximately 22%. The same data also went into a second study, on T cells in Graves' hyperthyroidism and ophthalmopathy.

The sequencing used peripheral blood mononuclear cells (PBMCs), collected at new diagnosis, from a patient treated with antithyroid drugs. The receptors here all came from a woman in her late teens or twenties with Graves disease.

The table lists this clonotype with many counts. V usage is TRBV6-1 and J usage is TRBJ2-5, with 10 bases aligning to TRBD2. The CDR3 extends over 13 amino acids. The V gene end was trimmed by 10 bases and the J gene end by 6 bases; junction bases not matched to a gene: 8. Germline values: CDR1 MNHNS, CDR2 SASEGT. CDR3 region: CATGTSEEKTQYF. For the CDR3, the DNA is TGTGCCACCGGGACTAGCGAGGAAAAGACCCAGTACTTC.

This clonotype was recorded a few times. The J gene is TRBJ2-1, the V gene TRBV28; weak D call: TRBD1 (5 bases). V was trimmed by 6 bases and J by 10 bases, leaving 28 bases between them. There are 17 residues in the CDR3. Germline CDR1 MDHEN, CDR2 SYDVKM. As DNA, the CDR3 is TGTGCCAGCAGACCCGGATACCCCCCAGGGCCAGGTACGGAGCAGTTCTTC. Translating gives CASRPGYPPGPGTEQFF. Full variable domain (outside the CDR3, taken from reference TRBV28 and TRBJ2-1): DVKVTQSSRYLVKRTGEKVFLECVQDMDHENMFWYRQDPGLGLRLIYFSYDVKMKEKGDIPEGYSVSREKKERFSLILESASTNQTSMYLCASRPGYPPGPGTEQFFGPGTRLTVL.

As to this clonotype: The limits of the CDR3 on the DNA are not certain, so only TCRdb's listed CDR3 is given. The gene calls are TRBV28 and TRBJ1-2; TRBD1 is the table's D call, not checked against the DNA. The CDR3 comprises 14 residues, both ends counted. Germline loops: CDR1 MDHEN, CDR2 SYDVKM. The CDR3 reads CASSFFGQGSGYTF.

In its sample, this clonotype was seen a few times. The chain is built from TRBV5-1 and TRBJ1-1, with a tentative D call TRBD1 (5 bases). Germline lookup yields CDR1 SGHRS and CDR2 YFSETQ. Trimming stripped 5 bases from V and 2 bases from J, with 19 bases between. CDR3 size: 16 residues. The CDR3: CASRREGGHLNTEAFF. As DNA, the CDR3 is TGCGCCAGCAGACGTGAGGGCGGACACCTAAACACTGAAGCTTTCTTT.

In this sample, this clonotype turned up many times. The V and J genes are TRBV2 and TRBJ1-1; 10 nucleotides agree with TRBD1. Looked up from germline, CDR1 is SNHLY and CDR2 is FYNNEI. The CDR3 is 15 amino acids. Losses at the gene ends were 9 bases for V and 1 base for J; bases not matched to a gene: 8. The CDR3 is CASSRQGASNTEAFF. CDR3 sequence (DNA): TGTGCCAGTTCACGACAGGGGGCTTCGAACACTGAAGCTTTCTTT.

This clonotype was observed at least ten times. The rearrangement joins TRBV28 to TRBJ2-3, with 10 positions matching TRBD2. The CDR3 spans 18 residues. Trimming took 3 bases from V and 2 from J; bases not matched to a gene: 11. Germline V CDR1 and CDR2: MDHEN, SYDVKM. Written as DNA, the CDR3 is TGTGCCAGCAGTTTGCGGCGGACTAGCGGTCCTCACACAGATACGCAGTATTTT. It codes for CASSLRRTSGPHTDTQYF.

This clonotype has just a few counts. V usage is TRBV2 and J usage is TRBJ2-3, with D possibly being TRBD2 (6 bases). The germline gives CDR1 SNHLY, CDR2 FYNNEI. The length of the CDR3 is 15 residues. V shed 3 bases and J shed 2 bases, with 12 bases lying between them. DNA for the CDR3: TGTGCCAGCAGTGAGAGGAGGGCCTTCACAGATACGCAGTATTTT. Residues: CASSERRAFTDTQYF.

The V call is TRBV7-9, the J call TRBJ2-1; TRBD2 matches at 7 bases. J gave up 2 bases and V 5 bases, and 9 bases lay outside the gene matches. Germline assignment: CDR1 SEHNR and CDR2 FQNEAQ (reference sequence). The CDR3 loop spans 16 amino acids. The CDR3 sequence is CASSLVAAGPYNEQFF. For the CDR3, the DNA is TGTGCCAGCAGCCTCGTCGCAGCGGGACCCTACAATGAGCAGTTCTTC.

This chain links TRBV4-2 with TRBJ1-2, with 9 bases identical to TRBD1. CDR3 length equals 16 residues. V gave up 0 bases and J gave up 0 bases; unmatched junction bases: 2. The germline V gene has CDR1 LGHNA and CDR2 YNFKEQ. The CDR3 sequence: CASSQDRQGANYGYTF. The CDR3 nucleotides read TGTGCCAGCAGCCAAGATCGACAGGGGGCTAACTATGGCTACACCTTC.

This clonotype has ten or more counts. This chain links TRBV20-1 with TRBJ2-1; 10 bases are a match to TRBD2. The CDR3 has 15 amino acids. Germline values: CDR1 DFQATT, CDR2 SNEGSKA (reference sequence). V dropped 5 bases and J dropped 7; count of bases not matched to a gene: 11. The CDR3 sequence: CSAGPSGSRGNEQFF. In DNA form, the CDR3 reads TGCAGTGCTGGCCCTAGCGGGAGCCGAGGGAATGAGCAGTTCTTC.